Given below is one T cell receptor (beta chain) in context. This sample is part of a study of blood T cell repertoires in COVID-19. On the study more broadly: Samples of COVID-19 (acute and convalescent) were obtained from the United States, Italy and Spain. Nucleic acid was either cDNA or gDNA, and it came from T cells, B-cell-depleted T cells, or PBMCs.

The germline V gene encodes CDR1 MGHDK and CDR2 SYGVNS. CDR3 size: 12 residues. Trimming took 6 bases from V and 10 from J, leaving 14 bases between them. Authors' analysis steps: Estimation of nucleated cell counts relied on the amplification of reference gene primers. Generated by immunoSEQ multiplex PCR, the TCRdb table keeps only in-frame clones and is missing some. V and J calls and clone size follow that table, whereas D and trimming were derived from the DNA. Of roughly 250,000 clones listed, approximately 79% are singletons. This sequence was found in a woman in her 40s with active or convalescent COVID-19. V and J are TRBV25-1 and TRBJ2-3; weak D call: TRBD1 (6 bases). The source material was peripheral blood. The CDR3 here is CASRGTGLSQYF. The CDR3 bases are TGTGCCAGCAGGGGAACAGGGTTATCGCAGTATTTT.